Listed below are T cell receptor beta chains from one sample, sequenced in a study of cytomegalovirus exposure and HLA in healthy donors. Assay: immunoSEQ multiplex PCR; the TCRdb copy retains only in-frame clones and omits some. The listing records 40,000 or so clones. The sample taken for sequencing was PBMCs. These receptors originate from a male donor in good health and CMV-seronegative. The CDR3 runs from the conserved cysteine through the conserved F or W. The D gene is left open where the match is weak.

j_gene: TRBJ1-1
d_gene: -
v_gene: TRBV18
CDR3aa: CASSPRGGLTEAFF
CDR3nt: TGTGCCAGCTCGCCCCGGGGGGGGCTGACTGAAGCTTTCTTT

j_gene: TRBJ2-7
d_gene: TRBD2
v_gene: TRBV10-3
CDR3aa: CAISAGTSGQFSYEQYF
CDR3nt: TGTGCCATCAGTGCCGGGACTAGCGGGCAATTCTCCTACGAGCAGTACTTC

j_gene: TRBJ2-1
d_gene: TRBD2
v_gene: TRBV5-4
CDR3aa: CASSSGLAGGPRNEQFF
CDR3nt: TGTGCCAGCAGCTCGGGACTAGCGGGGGGGCCGCGGAATGAGCAGTTCTTC

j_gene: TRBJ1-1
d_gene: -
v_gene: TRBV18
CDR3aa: CASSPEQNTEAFF
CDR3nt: TGTGCCAGCTCACCAGAACAGAACACTGAAGCTTTCTTT

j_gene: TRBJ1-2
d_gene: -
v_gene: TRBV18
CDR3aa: CASSPGANYGYTF
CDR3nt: TGTGCCAGCTCCCCCGGAGCTAACTATGGCTACACCTTC

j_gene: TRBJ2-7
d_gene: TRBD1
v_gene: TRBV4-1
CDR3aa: CASSLAASGQGTYEQYF
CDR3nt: TGCGCCAGCAGCCTGGCAGCTTCGGGACAGGGGACTTACGAGCAGTACTTC

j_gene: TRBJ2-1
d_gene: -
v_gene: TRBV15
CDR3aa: CATSRDYHEQFF
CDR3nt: TGTGCCACCAGCAGGGACTATCATGAGCAGTTCTTC

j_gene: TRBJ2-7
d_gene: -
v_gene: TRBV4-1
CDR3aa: CASSQAPTAPYEQYF
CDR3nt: TGCGCCAGCAGCCAAGCCCCTACCGCCCCTTACGAGCAGTACTTC

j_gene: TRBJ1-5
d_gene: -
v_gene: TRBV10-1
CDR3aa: CASSEGGGQPQHF
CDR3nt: TGCGCCAGCAGTGAGGGAGGCGGGCAGCCCCAGCATTTT

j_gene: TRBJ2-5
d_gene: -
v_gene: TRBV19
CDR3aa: CASRIGETQYF
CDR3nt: TGTGCCAGTAGAATCGGGGAGACCCAGTACTTC

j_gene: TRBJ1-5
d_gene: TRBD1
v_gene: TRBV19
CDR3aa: CASSIVPGGGNQPQHF
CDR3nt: TGTGCCAGTAGTATAGTCCCAGGGGGAGGCAATCAGCCCCAGCATTTT

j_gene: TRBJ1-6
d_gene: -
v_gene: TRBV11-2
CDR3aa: CASSLALSGVGRRNSPLHF
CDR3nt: TGTGCCAGCAGCTTAGCTCTCAGCGGGGTAGGCAGGAGGAATTCACCCCTCCACTTT

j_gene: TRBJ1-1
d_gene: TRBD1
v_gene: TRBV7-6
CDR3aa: CASSFLHRGSTEAFF
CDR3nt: TGTGCCAGCAGCTTCCTTCACAGGGGTTCGACTGAAGCTTTCTTT

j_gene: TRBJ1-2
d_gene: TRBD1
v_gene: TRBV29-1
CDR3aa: CSVEDPRRGTNYGYTF
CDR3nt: TGCAGCGTTGAAGATCCCCGCAGGGGGACTAACTATGGCTACACCTTC

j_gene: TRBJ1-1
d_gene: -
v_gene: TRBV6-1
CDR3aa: CASSAARDTEAFF
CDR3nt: TGTGCCAGCAGTGCGGCCAGGGACACTGAAGCTTTCTTT

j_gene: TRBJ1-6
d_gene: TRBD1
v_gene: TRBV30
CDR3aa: CACQGGVNSPLHF
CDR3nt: TGTGCCTGCCAGGGGGGAGTCAATTCACCCCTCCACTTT

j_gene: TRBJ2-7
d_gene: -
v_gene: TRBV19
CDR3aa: CASAAGRGSAYEQYF
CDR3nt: TGTGCCAGTGCTGCGGGCAGGGGATCCGCCTACGAGCAGTACTTC

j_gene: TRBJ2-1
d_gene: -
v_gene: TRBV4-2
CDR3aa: CASSQELYLRENYYNEQFF
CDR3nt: TGTGCCAGCAGCCAAGAATTGTATTTGCGGGAAAACTACTACAATGAGCAGTTCTTC

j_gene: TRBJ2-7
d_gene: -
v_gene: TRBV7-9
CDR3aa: CASSLGAGLNEQYF
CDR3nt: TGTGCCAGCAGCTTAGGGGCAGGGCTCAACGAGCAGTACTTC

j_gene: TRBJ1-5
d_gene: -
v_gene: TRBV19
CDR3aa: CASLARQGSLPQHF
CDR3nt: TGTGCCAGCTTAGCTCGGCAGGGTAGTTTGCCCCAGCATTTT

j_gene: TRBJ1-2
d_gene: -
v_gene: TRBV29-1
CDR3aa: CSVVWGQGYTF
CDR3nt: TGCAGCGTTGTATGGGGCCAGGGCTACACCTTC

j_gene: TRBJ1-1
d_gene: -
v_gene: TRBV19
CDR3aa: CASNGHRSNTEAFF
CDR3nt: TGTGCCAGTAACGGGCACAGGTCGAACACTGAAGCTTTCTTT

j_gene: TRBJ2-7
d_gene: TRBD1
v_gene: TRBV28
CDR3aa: CASSPGDRGYEQYF
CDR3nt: TGTGCCAGCAGTCCCGGGGACAGGGGTTACGAGCAGTACTTC

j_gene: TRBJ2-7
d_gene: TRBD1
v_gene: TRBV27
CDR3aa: CASSLTGQGYEQYF
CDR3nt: TGTGCCAGCAGTTTAACAGGACAGGGCTACGAGCAGTACTTC

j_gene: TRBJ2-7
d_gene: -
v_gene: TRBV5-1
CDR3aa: CASSLTRAGVHEQYF
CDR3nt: TGCGCCAGCAGCTTGACACGTGCAGGGGTCCACGAGCAGTACTTC

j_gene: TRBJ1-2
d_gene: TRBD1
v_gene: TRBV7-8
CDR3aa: CASSLEPTGGADGYTF
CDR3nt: TGTGCCAGCAGCTTAGAACCTACAGGGGGCGCAGATGGCTACACCTTC

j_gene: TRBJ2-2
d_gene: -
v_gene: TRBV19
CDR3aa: CASSIYGSTGELFF
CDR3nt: TGTGCCAGTAGTATTTATGGGAGCACCGGGGAGCTGTTTTTT

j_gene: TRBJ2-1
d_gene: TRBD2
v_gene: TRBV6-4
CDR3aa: CASSDSAGENNEQFF
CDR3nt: TGCGCCAGCAGTGACTCAGCGGGGGAGAACAATGAGCAGTTCTTC

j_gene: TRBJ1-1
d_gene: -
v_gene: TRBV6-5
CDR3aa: CASSYRQSYTEAFF
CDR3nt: TGTGCCAGCAGTTACCGACAGAGCTACACTGAAGCTTTCTTT

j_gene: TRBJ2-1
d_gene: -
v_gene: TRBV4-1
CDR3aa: CASSPREGMGRNEQFF
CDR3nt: TGCGCCAGCAGCCCCCGCGAGGGAATGGGGAGAAATGAGCAGTTCTTC

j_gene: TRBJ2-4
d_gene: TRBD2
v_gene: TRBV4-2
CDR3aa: CASSQDGTSSKNIQYF
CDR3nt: TGTGCCAGCAGCCAAGATGGGACTAGCAGCAAAAACATTCAGTACTTC

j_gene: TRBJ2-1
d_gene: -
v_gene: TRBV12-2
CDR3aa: CASRLEVLAGVYNEQFF
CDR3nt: TGTGCAAGTCGCTTAGAGGTACTAGCGGGGGTTTACAATGAGCAGTTCTTC

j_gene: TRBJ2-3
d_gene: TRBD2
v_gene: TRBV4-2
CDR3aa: CASSQEAGGGTDTQYF
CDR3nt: TGTGCCAGCAGCCAAGAGGCGGGGGGTGGGACAGATACGCAGTATTTT

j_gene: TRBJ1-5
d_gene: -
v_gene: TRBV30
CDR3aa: CAWCAGLNQPQHF
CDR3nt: TGTGCCTGGTGCGCAGGGCTAAATCAGCCCCAGCATTTT

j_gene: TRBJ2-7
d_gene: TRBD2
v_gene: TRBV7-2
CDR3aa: CASSLDKRGGFYEQYF
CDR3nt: TGTGCCAGCAGCTTAGATAAGCGGGGGGGCTTCTACGAGCAGTACTTC

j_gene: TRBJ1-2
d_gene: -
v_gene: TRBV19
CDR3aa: CATAPWGLGANYGYTF
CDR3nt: TGTGCCACCGCCCCATGGGGGCTCGGAGCTAACTATGGCTACACCTTC

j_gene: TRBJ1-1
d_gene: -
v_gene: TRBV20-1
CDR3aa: CSARDGPEAFF
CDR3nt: TGCAGTGCTAGAGATGGGCCTGAAGCTTTCTTT

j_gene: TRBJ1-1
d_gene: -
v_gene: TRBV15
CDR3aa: CATSREAGFMNTEAFF
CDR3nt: TGTGCCACCAGCAGAGAGGCAGGGTTCATGAACACTGAAGCTTTCTTT

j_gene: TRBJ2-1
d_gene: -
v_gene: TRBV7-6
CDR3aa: CASSLARTPYNEQFF
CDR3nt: TGTGCCAGCAGCTTAGCGCGGACACCCTACAATGAGCAGTTCTTC

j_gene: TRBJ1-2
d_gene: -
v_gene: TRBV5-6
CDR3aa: CASSGQGSNYGYTF
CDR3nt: TGTGCCAGCAGCGGGCAGGGTTCTAACTATGGCTACACCTTC

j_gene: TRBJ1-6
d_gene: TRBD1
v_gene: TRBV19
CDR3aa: CASSLQGANSPLHF
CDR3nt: TGTGCCAGTAGTCTACAGGGGGCTAATTCACCCCTCCACTTT

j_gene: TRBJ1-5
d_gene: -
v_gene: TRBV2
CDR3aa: CASSLVREDQPQHF
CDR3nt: TGTGCCAGCAGTCTGGTCAGGGAGGATCAGCCCCAGCATTTT

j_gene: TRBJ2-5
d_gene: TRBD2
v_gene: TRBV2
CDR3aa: CASSLTSGAQETQYF
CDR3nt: TGTGCCAGCAGCCTGACTAGCGGGGCTCAAGAGACCCAGTACTTC

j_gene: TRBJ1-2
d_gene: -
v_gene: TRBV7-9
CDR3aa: CASSPGRENYGYTF
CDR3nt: TGTGCCAGCAGCCCAGGGAGGGAGAACTATGGCTACACCTTC

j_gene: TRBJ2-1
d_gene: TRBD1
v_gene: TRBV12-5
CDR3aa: CASGLAPGQGNEQFF
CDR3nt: TGTGCTAGTGGTTTGGCTCCGGGACAGGGAAATGAGCAGTTCTTC

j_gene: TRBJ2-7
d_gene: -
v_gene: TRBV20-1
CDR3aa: CSAQEPYEQYF
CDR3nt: TGCAGTGCCCAGGAACCCTACGAGCAGTACTTC

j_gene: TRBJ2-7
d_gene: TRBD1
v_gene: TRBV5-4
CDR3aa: CASSSGQSLAYEQYF
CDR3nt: TGTGCCAGCAGCTCGGGACAGAGCCTAGCCTACGAGCAGTACTTC

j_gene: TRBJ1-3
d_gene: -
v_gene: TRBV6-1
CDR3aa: CASDAADYSGNTIYF
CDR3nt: TGTGCCAGCGACGCGGCCGACTACTCTGGAAACACCATATATTTT

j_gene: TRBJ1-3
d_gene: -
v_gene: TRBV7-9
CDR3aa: CASSPDMGGNTIYF
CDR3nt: TGTGCCAGCAGCCCCGACATGGGTGGAAACACCATATATTTT

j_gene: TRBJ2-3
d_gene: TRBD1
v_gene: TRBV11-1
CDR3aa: CASSWGQSSTDTQYF
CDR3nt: TGTGCCAGCAGCTGGGGACAGTCCAGCACAGATACGCAGTATTTT

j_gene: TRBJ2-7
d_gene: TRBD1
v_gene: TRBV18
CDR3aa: CASSPGQGVAYEQYF
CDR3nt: TGTGCCAGCTCCCCGGGACAGGGGGTCGCCTACGAGCAGTACTTC

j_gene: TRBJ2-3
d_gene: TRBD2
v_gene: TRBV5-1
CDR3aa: CASNNRLAGGIPPRSTDTQYF
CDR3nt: TGCGCCAGCAACAACCGACTAGCGGGGGGAATCCCACCAAGATCCACAGATACGCAGTATTTT

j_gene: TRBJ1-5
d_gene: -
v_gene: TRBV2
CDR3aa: CASSLDSFNQPQHF
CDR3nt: TGTGCCAGCAGTCTAGACAGCTTTAATCAGCCCCAGCATTTT

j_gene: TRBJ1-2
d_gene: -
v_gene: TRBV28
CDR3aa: CASTLLDGGGEGYTF
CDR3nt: TGTGCCAGCACCCTCCTCGACGGCGGCGGGGAGGGCTACACCTTC

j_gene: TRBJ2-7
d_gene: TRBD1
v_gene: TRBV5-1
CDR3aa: CASSLGGAGGTYEQYF
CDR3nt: TGCGCCAGCAGCTTGGGGGGTGCAGGGGGAACCTACGAGCAGTACTTC

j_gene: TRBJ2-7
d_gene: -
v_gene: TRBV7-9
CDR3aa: CASSLYGESSYEQYF
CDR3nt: TGTGCCAGCAGCTTATATGGGGAGAGCTCCTACGAGCAGTACTTC

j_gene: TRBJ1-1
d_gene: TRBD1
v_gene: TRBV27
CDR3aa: CASSLRQGTEAFF
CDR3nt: TGTGCCAGCAGTTTACGACAGGGAACTGAAGCTTTCTTT

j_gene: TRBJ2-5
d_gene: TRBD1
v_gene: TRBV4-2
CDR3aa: CASSQEDRETQYF
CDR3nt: TGTGCCAGCAGCCAAGAGGACAGGGAGACCCAGTACTTC

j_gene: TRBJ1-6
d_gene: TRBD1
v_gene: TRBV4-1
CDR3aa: CASSQTGQGVSLHF
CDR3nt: TGCGCCAGCAGCCAAACGGGACAGGGAGTATCCCTCCACTTT

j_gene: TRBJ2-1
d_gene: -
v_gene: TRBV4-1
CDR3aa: CASSQERRDRYNEQFF
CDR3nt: TGCGCCAGCAGCCAAGAACGGCGGGACCGCTACAATGAGCAGTTCTTC